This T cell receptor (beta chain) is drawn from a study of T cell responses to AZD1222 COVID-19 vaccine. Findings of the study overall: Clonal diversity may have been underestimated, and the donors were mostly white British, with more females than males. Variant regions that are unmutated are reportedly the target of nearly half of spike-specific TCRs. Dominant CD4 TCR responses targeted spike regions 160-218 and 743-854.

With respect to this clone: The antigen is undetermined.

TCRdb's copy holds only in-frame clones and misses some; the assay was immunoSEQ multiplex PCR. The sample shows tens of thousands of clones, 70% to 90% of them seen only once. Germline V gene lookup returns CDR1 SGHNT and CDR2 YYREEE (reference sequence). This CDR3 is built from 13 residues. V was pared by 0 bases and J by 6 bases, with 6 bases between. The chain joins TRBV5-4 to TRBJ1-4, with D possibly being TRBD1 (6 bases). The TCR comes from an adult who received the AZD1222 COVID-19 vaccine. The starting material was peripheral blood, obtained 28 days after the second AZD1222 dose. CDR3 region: CASSLDRDEKLFF. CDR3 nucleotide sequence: TGTGCCAGCAGCTTGGACAGGGATGAAAAACTGTTTTTT.